These 31 T cell receptor beta chains share one sample of origin, sequenced in a study of molecular identifiers for immune sequencing clone quantification. MiXCR, applied by TCRdb to the PCR reads, yields one record per CDR3 protein. Of 400,000 to 600,000 distinct CDR3 sequences listed, around 25% are singletons. The sample comprised naive CD8+ T cells from blood, with Jurkat cell RNA spiked in. Subset of the sample: FACS-sorted CD8+CD4-CCR7+CD45RA+ naive T cells. These receptor sequences come from a human donor in good health. Some libraries in this study had Jurkat cell RNA spiked in.

This chain uses TRBV29-1 with TRBJ1-2; tentative D call: TRBD1 (6 bases). The germline gives CDR1 SQVTM, CDR2 ANQGSEA. Trimming removed 7 bases at V and 3 bases at J, with 15 bases between. This CDR3 region has 13 residues. The CDR3 protein is CSARDRLHYGYTF. As DNA, the CDR3 is TGCAGCGCCCGAGACAGGCTGCACTATGGCTACACCTTC.

A word on this clonotype: A read error may explain this, as a much larger clone is one base away. The chain is built from TRBV2 and TRBJ2-3, with D maybe TRBD2 (5 bases). The CDR3 extends over 15 amino acids. From germline, CDR1 is SNHLY and CDR2 FYNNEI. CDR3 residues: CANSGVGLSTDTQYF. CDR3 in DNA: TGTGCCAACAGTGGGGTTGGACTGAGCACAGATACGCAGTATTTT.

This clonotype has just a few counts. The chain combines TRBV19 with TRBJ2-3, with D perhaps assigned TRBD1 or TRBD2 (5 bases each). Germline V gene lookup returns CDR1 LNHDA and CDR2 SQIVND (reference sequence). Between the trimmed V and J ends, which lost 5 bases and 0 bases, there was a span of 12 bases. This CDR3 region has 15 residues. The DNA for the CDR3 is TGTGCCAGTAGTGGGACGAGTGCTAGCACAGATACGCAGTATTTT. Its translation is CASSGTSASTDTQYF.

Only a few counts were recorded for this clonotype. CDR3 bases: TGTGCCAGTAGTATAGGGGCTGAGCAGTACTTC. It yields the protein CASSIGAEQYF. The rearrangement uses TRBV19 and TRBJ2-7; no firm D call. Per the germline V gene, CDR1 is LNHDA and CDR2 is SQIVND (reference sequence). V lost 1 base and J lost 7, with 5 bases in between. This CDR3 has 11 residues.

Concerning this clonotype itself: A read error may explain this, as a much larger clone is one base away. The rearrangement links TRBV6-1 to TRBJ2-7, with a weak D call TRBD2 (5 bases). CDR1 MNHNS and CDR2 SASEGT come from the germline V gene. The CDR3 contains 12 residues. CDR3 DNA: TGTGCCGGCAGTGACGGAGGCTACGAGCAGTACTTC. Its protein product is CAGSDGGYEQYF.

This clonotype was counted many times. This chain joins TRBV20-1 and TRBJ1-5; D gene uncertain. V shed 3 bases and J shed 4 bases, with 10 bases lying between them. This CDR3 spans 13 amino acids. Germline CDR1 and CDR2: DFQATT and SNEGSKA (reference sequence). The CDR3 region is CSASEDSNQPQHF. CDR3 bases: TGCAGTGCTAGCGAGGACTCTAATCAGCCCCAGCATTTT.

About this clonotype itself: A read error may account for a junction end that differs from germline. CDR3: CTSSIGFFDPYEQYF. The CDR3 DNA sequence: TGTACCAGTAGTATAGGATTCTTCGACCCCTACGAGCAGTACTTC. This rearrangement joins TRBV19 to TRBJ2-7, with D unresolved. Germline-derived CDR1 and CDR2 are LNHDA and SQIVND (reference sequence). The CDR3 covers 15 residues. Based on the CDR3 plus reference TRBV19 and TRBJ2-7, the full variable domain is DGGITQSPKYLFRKEGQNVTLSCEQNLNHDAMYWYRQDPGQGLRLIYYSQIVNDFQKGDIAEGYSVSREKKESFPLTVTSAQKNPTAFYLCTSSIGFFDPYEQYFGPGTRLTVT.

This clonotype was observed a single time. The gene calls are TRBV19 and TRBJ2-7; D possibly corresponds to TRBD2 (6 bases). In germline, CDR1 is LNHDA, CDR2 SQIVND (reference sequence). V lost 7 bases to trimming and J lost 4 bases, with 14 bases between them. This CDR3 contains 13 residues. This CDR3 is CASNSGEPYEQYF. DNA for the CDR3: TGTGCCAGTAATTCGGGAGAGCCTTACGAGCAGTACTTC.

The genes are TRBV4-3 and TRBJ1-6; perhaps TRBD1 as D (5 bases). Germline-derived CDR1 and CDR2 are LGHNA and YSLEER. The germline V and J ends were trimmed by 8 bases and 9 bases, with 20 bases remaining between them. This CDR3 comprises 15 residues. CDR3 residues: CASGEVGATGSPLHF. CDR3 bases: TGCGCCAGCGGGGAGGTCGGGGCAACGGGTTCACCCCTCCACTTT.

The chain links TRBV9 to TRBJ2-1; TRBD2 matches at 9 bases. With V trimmed by 4 bases and J by 2 bases, 13 bases remained unmatched. Germline V gene sequence: CDR1 SGDLS, CDR2 YYNGEE. The CDR3 extends over 18 amino acids. For the CDR3, the DNA is TGTGCCAGCAGCACCCACGAAGAGGCGGGGGGGCCCTACAATGAGCAGTTCTTC. Its protein is CASSTHEEAGGPYNEQFF.

This clonotype was observed many times. The chain couples TRBV25-1 to TRBJ2-5, with 13 bases identical to TRBD2. Trimming at V came to 3 bases and at J to 3 bases, leaving 4 bases not matched to a gene. The CDR3 is 16 amino acids. CDR1 and CDR2 from the germline V gene are MGHDK and SYGVNS. CDR3 bases: TGTGCCAGCAGTGATACCACTAGCGGGAGGGAAGAGACCCAGTACTTC. Amino acids: CASSDTTSGREETQYF.

This clonotype appeared many times. This chain links TRBV9 with TRBJ2-3; D is perhaps TRBD1 (5 bases). CDR1 SGDLS and CDR2 YYNGEE come from the germline V gene. Trimming pared 3 bases from V and 0 bases from J, leaving 17 bases between. This CDR3 comprises 17 residues. CDR3 coding DNA: TGTGCCAGCAGCGCTACCACCAGGGTACCTAGCACAGATACGCAGTATTTT. Protein: CASSATTRVPSTDTQYF.

The CDR3 protein is CASSQSRDRADDTQYF. The CDR3 DNA is TGTGCCAGCAGCCAATCCCGGGACAGGGCGGACGATACGCAGTATTTT. The chain has TRBV3-1 and TRBJ2-3, with 9 bases lining up with TRBD1. This CDR3 has 16 residues. CDR1 and CDR2 from the germline V gene are LGHDT and YNNKEL (reference sequence). The trim removed 2 bases at V and 6 bases at J, leaving 9 bases unmatched.

This clonotype was seen more than once but under ten times. The rearrangement joins TRBV11-2 to TRBJ1-1, with TRBD1 matching 9 bases. CDR1 is SGHAT, CDR2 FQNNGV, per germline. This CDR3 contains 13 residues. After removal of 3 bases from V and 11 bases from J, the junction contained 7 bases not matched to a gene. The CDR3: CASSLDRGADAFF. The CDR3 DNA reads as TGTGCCAGCAGCTTGGACAGGGGCGCAGATGCTTTCTTT.

Many counts were recorded for this clonotype. The chain combines TRBV29-1 with TRBJ2-3; D might be TRBD1 (5 bases). Germline CDR1 SQVTM, CDR2 ANQGSEA. The V end lost 3 bases, the J end lost 3 bases, and 16 bases lay between the germline ends. The CDR3 is 15 residues long. The CDR3 reads CSVELGQSRTDTQYF. The CDR3 coding sequence is TGCAGCGTTGAGCTGGGGCAGTCACGAACAGATACGCAGTATTTT.

This rearrangement joins TRBV4-1 to TRBJ1-6; 11 bases are a match to TRBD1. J was trimmed by 8 bases and V by 3 bases; bases with no gene match: 3. Germline V CDR1 and CDR2: MGHRA, YSYEKL. The CDR3 runs to 15 residues. The DNA for the CDR3 is TGCGCCAGCAGCCAGGGACAGGGGGTGTATTCACCCCTCCACTTT. This codes for CASSQGQGVYSPLHF.

Comments on this clonotype: A much bigger clone sits one base away, suggesting this may be a read error. V gene TRBV4-3 combines with J gene TRBJ2-2, with D maybe TRBD1 (5 bases). This CDR3 contains 16 residues. Germline CDR1 LGHNA, CDR2 YSLEER. V was cut by 0 bases and J by 3 bases, with 11 bases left in between. In nucleotides, the CDR3 is TGCGCCAGCAGCCAAGATGGGCCAGGGTACACCGGGGAGCTGTTTTTT. It codes for CASSQDGPGYTGELFF.

In this sample, this clonotype turned up many times. The chain couples TRBV4-3 to TRBJ2-3; D gene unclear. The CDR3 sequence is 16 residues long. The V gene lost 0 bases and the J gene lost 7 bases, with 17 bases spanning the gap. CDR1 and CDR2 (germline): LGHNA, YSLEER. CDR3 nucleotide sequence: TGCGCCAGCAGCCAAGATCTGATGGGCATGGCAAATACGCAGTATTTT. Translating gives CASSQDLMGMANTQYF.

This clonotype showed up many times. The V call is TRBV2, the J call TRBJ2-7, with 10 bases lining up with TRBD2. V trimming: 3 bases; J trimming: 11 bases; junction bases outside the gene matches: 10. CDR3 length: 14 amino acids. Germline V CDR1 and CDR2: SNHLY, FYNNEI. CDR3 sequence: CASSDKRRTSGEYF. DNA of the CDR3: TGTGCCAGCAGTGATAAACGAAGGACTAGCGGAGAGTACTTC. Using reference TRBV2 and TRBJ2-7 for the parts outside the CDR3, the full variable domain is EPEVTQTPSHQVTQMGQEVILRCVPISNHLYFYWYRQILGQKVEFLVSFYNNEISEKSEIFDDQFSVERPDGSNFTLKIRSTKLEDSAMYFCASSDKRRTSGEYFGPGTRLTVT.

This clonotype was found once. This may stem from a read error, because a much larger clone lies one nucleotide away. The chain carries TRBV25-1 and TRBJ1-1, with D uncertain. Germline CDR1 is MGHDK and CDR2 is SYGVNS. The CDR3 runs to 13 residues. The CDR3 region has the DNA TGTGCCAGCAGTGAATTGGGAGGCACTGATGCTTTCTTT. It is translated as CASSELGGTDAFF.

With respect to this clonotype: An end of the junction differs from the germline gene, which may be a read error. This chain connects TRBV4-1 to TRBJ2-7, with D possibly matching TRBD1 (5 bases). Germline V gene data show CDR1 as MGHRA and CDR2 as YSYEKL. This CDR3 comprises 13 residues. The CDR3 bases are TGCGCCAGCAGCCAAGATACAGGTTACGGGCAGTACTTC. It codes for CASSQDTGYGQYF.

The CDR3 spells CSATPQGRLSDTQYF. The DNA for the CDR3 is TGCAGTGCTACCCCACAAGGGCGGTTGTCGGATACGCAGTATTTT. The gene calls are TRBV20-1 and TRBJ2-3, with D uncertain. CDR1 and CDR2 (germline): DFQATT, SNEGSKA (reference sequence). This CDR3 region has 15 residues. The V and J ends lost 4 bases and 6 bases respectively, with 20 bases between them.

To note about this clonotype: A read error is possible here, since a much larger clone lies one base away. The CDR3 spells CASRWTGGGEKLFF. As DNA, the CDR3 is TGCGCCAGCAGGTGGACAGGGGGCGGTGAAAAACTGTTTTTT. This chain joins TRBV5-1 and TRBJ1-4; 11 bases are shared with TRBD1. Germline V gene lookup returns CDR1 SGHRS and CDR2 YFSETQ. This CDR3 comprises 14 residues. The V segment lost 5 bases and the J segment 7 bases; nucleotides outside the gene matches: 4.

The rearrangement joins TRBV28 to TRBJ1-5, with D possibly TRBD1 on 6 matching bases. CDR1 MDHEN and CDR2 SYDVKM come from the germline V gene. Trimming took off 6 bases at V and 6 bases at J, with 21 bases between the two ends. The CDR3 has 16 amino acids. The CDR3 protein is CASRQAGQLRSQPQHF. Written as DNA, the CDR3 is TGTGCCAGCAGGCAGGCCGGACAGCTCAGGAGTCAGCCCCAGCATTTT. Full variable domain (outside the CDR3, taken from reference TRBV28 and TRBJ1-5): DVKVTQSSRYLVKRTGEKVFLECVQDMDHENMFWYRQDPGLGLRLIYFSYDVKMKEKGDIPEGYSVSREKKERFSLILESASTNQTSMYLCASRQAGQLRSQPQHFGDGTRLSIL.

About this clonotype: A much larger clone lies one base from this, so it may be a read error. The genes are TRBV3-1 and TRBJ2-3, with 10 bases identical to TRBD2. Germline V gene sequence: CDR1 LGHDT, CDR2 YNNKEL (reference sequence). The length of the CDR3 is 16 residues. The CDR3 sequence is CASSLTLAGVEDTQSF. CDR3 bases: TGTGCCAGCTCCCTCACTCTAGCGGGAGTCGAAGATACGCAGTCTTTT.

The sample holds a few counts of this clonotype. The chain carries TRBV27 and TRBJ2-7; D is perhaps TRBD1 or TRBD2 (5 bases each). Germline V CDR1 and CDR2: MNHEY, SMNVEV (reference sequence). Trimming left V 3 bases short and J 3 bases short, with 12 bases between. The CDR3 has 14 amino acids. The CDR3 DNA follows: TGTGCCAGCAGTTTTTTGGGACCGAGCTACGAGCAGTACTTC. It codes for CASSFLGPSYEQYF.

This rearrangement joins TRBV28 to TRBJ1-2; 10 positions match TRBD1. Trimming removed 1 base from V and 5 bases from J; junction bases left unmatched: 4. Germline CDR1 and CDR2: MDHEN and SYDVKM. The length of the CDR3 is 15 residues. The CDR3 here is CASSLSGTGAYGYTF. The CDR3 coding sequence is TGTGCCAGCAGTTTATCGGGGACAGGGGCATATGGCTACACCTTC.

The chain employs TRBV13 and TRBJ2-3, with 8 bases lining up with TRBD2. The CDR3 spans 16 residues. Germline V gives CDR1 PRHDT, CDR2 FYEKMQ (reference sequence). Losses at the gene ends were 0 bases for V and 2 bases for J; bases not matched to a gene: 4. The CDR3 protein is CASSLGLAEFTDTQYF. DNA of the CDR3: TGTGCCAGCAGCTTAGGACTAGCGGAGTTCACAGATACGCAGTATTTT. Full variable domain (outside the CDR3, taken from reference TRBV13 and TRBJ2-3): AAGVIQSPRHLIKEKRETATLKCYPIPRHDTVYWYQQGPGQDPQFLISFYEKMQSDKGSIPDRFSAQQFSDYHSELNMSSLELGDSALYFCASSLGLAEFTDTQYFGPGTRLTVL.

This clonotype was seen ten or more times. The genes are TRBV2 and TRBJ2-3; TRBD1 aligns across 8 bases. Trimming cost V 6 bases and J 2 bases; bases outside gene matches: 7. Per the germline V gene, CDR1 is SNHLY and CDR2 is FYNNEI. CDR3 length: 15 residues. CDR3 protein: CASRDGQGHTDTQYF. CDR3 DNA sequence: TGTGCCAGCAGGGATGGACAGGGACACACAGATACGCAGTATTTT. The variable domain in full, with the rest retrieved from reference TRBV2 and TRBJ2-3, is EPEVTQTPSHQVTQMGQEVILRCVPISNHLYFYWYRQILGQKVEFLVSFYNNEISEKSEIFDDQFSVERPDGSNFTLKIRSTKLEDSAMYFCASRDGQGHTDTQYFGPGTRLTVL.

Worth noting for this clonotype: Being one base from a much bigger clone, this may be a read error. The rearrangement uses TRBV14 and TRBJ2-5; either TRBD1 or TRBD2 may supply D (6 bases each). CDR3 length equals 14 residues. The germline V gene encodes CDR1 SGHDN and CDR2 FVKESK. Deletions cut 3 bases from V and 9 bases from J, with 17 bases between. CDR3 residues: CASSQEGGLEAQYF. Here the CDR3 DNA reads TGTGCCAGCAGCCAGGAAGGGGGACTTGAGGCCCAGTACTTC.

The sample holds a few counts of this clonotype. The genes are TRBV27 and TRBJ2-3; D is undetermined. This CDR3 is built from 15 residues. Germline CDR1 reads MNHEY; CDR2 reads SMNVEV (reference sequence). The V gene lost 4 bases and the J gene lost 4 bases, with 15 bases spanning the gap. CDR3 protein: CASSSPWEVPDTQYF. In nucleotides, the CDR3 is TGTGCCAGCAGTTCACCGTGGGAAGTCCCAGATACGCAGTATTTT.